These 28 T cell receptor beta chains share one sample of origin, sequenced in a study of shared clonotypes between healthy human individuals (TCRdb year 2020). The method was the immunoSEQ multiplex PCR assay. The immuneACCESS repertoire file appears here via TCRdb, limited to in-frame rearrangements. These files lack a portion of the clones; in checked studies, under half of the deficit traces to unresolved V genes, and the cause of the others is not known. The sample includes a few million clones, with around 90% observed a single time. The top ten clones comprise roughly 0.14% of the sample. Sample: naive CD4+ T cells sorted from blood. Per the publication, the cell subset or site label means: CD45RA+ positively selected. The origin of the receptors is a man aged 18 to 29 in good health.

The rearrangement uses TRBV5-8 and TRBJ1-6, with D unclear. Germline V gene data show CDR1 as SGHTS and CDR2 as YDEGEE. There are 14 residues in the CDR3. Trimming took 0 bases from V and 16 from J, leaving 17 bases between them. CDR3 sequence reads: CASSLDRSARRLHF. The CDR3 DNA follows: TGTGCCAGCAGCTTGGACAGATCGGCAAGGCGTCTCCACTTT. Full variable domain (remainder filled in from reference TRBV5-8 and TRBJ1-6): EAGVTQSPTHLIKTRGQQATLRCSPISGHTSVYWYQQALGLGLQFLLWYDEGEERNRGNFPPRFSGRQFPNYSSELNVNALELEDSALYLCASSLDRSARRLHFGNGTRLTVT.

The V call is TRBV7-6, the J call TRBJ2-3; 7 nucleotides agree with TRBD2. Germline loops: CDR1 SGHVS, CDR2 FNYEAQ. Trimming cost V 5 bases and J 2 bases; bases outside gene matches: 4. The length of the CDR3 is 14 residues. The CDR3 nucleotides are TGTGCCAGCAGCCTCGGGACTAACACAGATACGCAGTATTTT. Its translation: CASSLGTNTDTQYF.

This chain links TRBV19 with TRBJ1-4; D might be TRBD1 (5 bases). CDR3 length: 14 amino acids. Germline V CDR1 and CDR2: LNHDA, SQIVND (reference sequence). Trimming left V 5 bases short and J 4 bases short, with 11 bases between. The DNA of the CDR3 is TGTGCCAGTAGTGACCGGGACCTTAATGAAAAACTGTTTTTT. Translated, it gives CASSDRDLNEKLFF. Using reference TRBV19 and TRBJ1-4 for the parts outside the CDR3, the full variable domain is DGGITQSPKYLFRKEGQNVTLSCEQNLNHDAMYWYRQDPGQGLRLIYYSQIVNDFQKGDIAEGYSVSREKKESFPLTVTSAQKNPTAFYLCASSDRDLNEKLFFGSGTQLSVL.

V and J are TRBV5-6 and TRBJ2-7; tentatively, D is TRBD1 (6 bases). The CDR3 has 13 residues. Germline CDR1 is SGHDT and CDR2 is YYEEEE. The V and J ends lost 1 base and 6 bases respectively, with 11 bases between them. CDR3 sequence: CASSLTGTGEQYF. The DNA for the CDR3 is TGTGCCAGCAGCTTGACAGGGACCGGCGAGCAGTACTTC.

This clone showed up just once. V is TRBV10-3 and J is TRBJ1-2, with unresolved D. Looked up from germline, CDR1 is ENHRY and CDR2 is SYGVKD. The CDR3 extends over 11 amino acids. Between the trimmed V and J ends, which lost 6 bases and 10 bases, there was a span of 12 bases. CDR3: CAIRDGRDYTF. As DNA, the CDR3 is TGTGCCATCAGGGACGGCCGGGACTACACCTTC.

The chain has TRBV10-2 and TRBJ1-1; D might be TRBD1 (6 bases). This CDR3 region has 13 residues. The germline V and J ends were trimmed by 2 bases and 3 bases, with 7 bases remaining between them. Germline V lookup: CDR1 WSHSY, CDR2 SAAADI. The CDR3, as DNA: TGCGCCAGCAGTGAGCAGGGGTACACTGAAGCTTTCTTT. Its translation is CASSEQGYTEAFF.

This sequence joins TRBV18 and TRBJ1-1, with 12 bases aligning to TRBD1. The CDR3 has 15 amino acids. The germline V gene encodes CDR1 KGHSH and CDR2 LQKENI. Unmatched junction bases numbered 3, after V lost 5 bases and J lost 2 bases. CDR3 amino acids: CASSTGTGGNTEAFF. The DNA for the CDR3 is TGTGCCAGCTCAACGGGGACAGGGGGCAACACTGAAGCTTTCTTT.

On this clone: The same CDR3 can be traced to other DNA sequences in this sample. The genes are TRBV7-2 and TRBJ2-7; the D gene is possibly TRBD1 (6 bases). CDR1 is SGHTA, CDR2 FQGNSA, per germline. CDR3 size: 14 residues. V lost 5 bases, J lost 1 base, and 12 bases lay in between. CDR3 DNA: TGTGCCAGCAGCCCAGGACAGAGTTCCTACGAGCAGTACTTC. It encodes CASSPGQSSYEQYF. Filled out from reference TRBV7-2 and TRBJ2-7, the complete variable domain reads GAGVSQSPSNKVTEKGKDVELRCDPISGHTALYWYRQSLGQGLEFLIYFQGNSAPDKSGLPSDRFSAERTGGSVSTLTIQRTQQEDSAVYLCASSPGQSSYEQYFGPGTRLTVT.

The chain is built from TRBV4-1 and TRBJ2-2, with 11 bases lining up with TRBD2. The CDR3 is made up of 16 amino acids. The V gene's germline CDR1 is MGHRA and CDR2 YSYEKL. The J segment lost 6 bases and the V segment lost 5 bases, leaving 8 bases of the junction unmatched. CDR3 region: CASSITSGSLPGELFF. The CDR3 bases are TGCGCCAGCAGCATAACTAGCGGGAGCTTACCCGGGGAGCTGTTTTTT.

The V gene is TRBV7-2, the J gene TRBJ2-7; the match to TRBD2 covers 9 bases. The germline CDR1 and CDR2 sequences are SGHTA and FQGNSA. The CDR3 is 15 residues long. After removal of 2 bases from V and 0 bases from J, the junction contained 2 bases not matched to a gene. The CDR3: CASSLQTSGSYEQYF. CDR3 sequence (DNA): TGTGCCAGCAGCTTACAGACTAGCGGCTCCTACGAGCAGTACTTC. The full variable domain, its missing parts supplied by reference TRBV7-2 and TRBJ2-7, is GAGVSQSPSNKVTEKGKDVELRCDPISGHTALYWYRQSLGQGLEFLIYFQGNSAPDKSGLPSDRFSAERTGGSVSTLTIQRTQQEDSAVYLCASSLQTSGSYEQYFGPGTRLTVT.

This clone was counted between two and nine times. The chain combines TRBV5-4 with TRBJ1-4; possibly TRBD1 for D (5 bases). Germline lookup yields CDR1 SGHNT and CDR2 YYREEE (reference sequence). Trimming stripped 3 bases from V and 8 bases from J, with 17 bases between. This CDR3 contains 15 residues. In DNA, the CDR3 is TGTGCCAGCAGCTCCCCCGGGGCGTTGGGAGAAAAACTGTTTTTT. Residues: CASSSPGALGEKLFF.

The chain carries TRBV11-2 and TRBJ2-5; D remains unclear. Germline V gene sequence: CDR1 SGHAT, CDR2 FQNNGV. The CDR3 consists of 13 residues. V lost 2 bases to trimming and J lost 4 bases, with 8 bases between them. The CDR3 spells CASSLYQRETQYF. CDR3 nucleotide sequence: TGTGCCAGCAGCTTATATCAGCGAGAGACCCAGTACTTC.

With regard to this clone: Its ends do not fully match the called genes, so a read error is possible. The rearrangement links TRBV7-7 to TRBJ2-3; 9 nucleotides match TRBD2. The length of the CDR3 is 15 residues. Germline CDR1 is SSHAT and CDR2 is FNYEAQ (reference sequence). The CDR3 loop reads CASSSLAGPTDTQYF. The CDR3 nucleotides read TGTGCTAGCAGCTCCCTAGCGGGGCCCACAGATACGCAGTATTTT. Variable domain in full (rest from reference TRBV7-7 and TRBJ2-3): GAGVSQSPRYKVTKRGQDVTLRCDPISSHATLYWYQQALGQGPEFLTYFNYEAQPDKSGLPSDRFSAERPEGSISTLTIQRTEQRDSAMYRCASSSLAGPTDTQYFGPGTRLTVL.

The V gene is TRBV4-1, the J gene TRBJ2-3; 8 positions match TRBD1. CDR1 and CDR2 (germline): MGHRA, YSYEKL. This CDR3 is built from 17 residues. The trim removed 1 base at V and 0 bases at J, leaving 6 bases unmatched. CDR3 region: CASSQAQWDRSTDTQYF. DNA of the CDR3: TGCGCCAGCAGCCAAGCCCAGTGGGACAGGAGCACAGATACGCAGTATTTT.

The gene calls are TRBV5-1 and TRBJ1-1; D gene unclear. The CDR3 runs 15 residues. The V gene's germline CDR1 is SGHRS and CDR2 YFSETQ. The V gene lost 0 bases and the J gene lost 0 bases, with 9 bases spanning the gap. CDR3 nucleotide sequence: TGCGCCAGCAGCTTGGGCCGAGGGATGAACACTGAAGCTTTCTTT. Translating gives CASSLGRGMNTEAFF.

V usage is TRBV6-5 and J usage is TRBJ2-1; possible D gene TRBD2, 6 bases. Germline CDR1 is MNHEY and CDR2 is SVGAGI. The CDR3 runs 12 residues. V lost 5 bases to trimming and J lost 10 bases, with 12 bases between them. CDR3 nucleotide sequence: TGTGCCAGCAGTGGAGGGATCCACGAGCAGTTCTTC. It yields the protein CASSGGIHEQFF.

This chain links TRBV10-3 with TRBJ2-2; D gene unclear. V was shortened by 2 bases and J by 6 bases, with 10 bases between the two germline ends. The CDR3 is 14 amino acids. Germline V gene sequence: CDR1 ENHRY, CDR2 SYGVKD. Here the CDR3 reads CAISERLDAGELFF. The CDR3 nucleotides read TGTGCCATCAGTGAGCGCCTAGACGCCGGGGAGCTGTTTTTT.

The chain recombines TRBV28 with TRBJ1-3; 7 nucleotides agree with TRBD1. CDR3 size: 15 residues. The germline CDR1 and CDR2 sequences are MDHEN and SYDVKM. Trimming cost V 2 bases and J 5 bases; bases outside gene matches: 6. The CDR3 loop is CASSLGQGGRNTIYF. CDR3 nucleotide sequence: TGTGCCAGCAGTTTAGGGCAGGGGGGTCGAAACACCATATATTTT.

This clone occurred once. The CDR3: CASSFLETQYF. CDR3 DNA: TGTGCCAGCAGTTTTCTGGAGACCCAGTACTTC. The chain recombines TRBV27 with TRBJ2-5, with D unclear. This CDR3 comprises 11 residues. Looked up from germline, CDR1 is MNHEY and CDR2 is SMNVEV (reference sequence). V was trimmed by 3 bases and J by 5 bases, leaving 4 bases between them.

This clone was seen a single time. The chain joins TRBV27 to TRBJ2-3; D perhaps matches TRBD2 (5 bases). Looked up from germline, CDR1 is MNHEY and CDR2 is SMNVEV (reference sequence). V lost 2 bases, J lost 4 bases, and 13 bases lay in between. This CDR3 is built from 15 residues. This CDR3 reads CASSLRSLEADTQYF. The CDR3 DNA reads TGTGCCAGCAGTTTACGGAGTCTGGAGGCAGATACGCAGTATTTT.

V is TRBV9 and J is TRBJ2-3; D ambiguous. Trimming cost V 0 bases and J 5 bases, with 10 bases left between them. Germline CDR1 reads SGDLS; CDR2 reads YYNGEE. The CDR3 loop spans 14 amino acids. The CDR3 here is CASSVEARGDTQYF. The CDR3 bases are TGTGCCAGCAGCGTAGAGGCTAGAGGAGATACGCAGTATTTT.

As DNA, the CDR3 is TGTGCCAGCAGCCAAGACAGGGGATGGAACTATGGCTACACCTTC. Translation: CASSQDRGWNYGYTF. The V call is TRBV7-9, the J call TRBJ1-2; 8 bases map to TRBD1. There are 15 residues in the CDR3. V lost 5 bases to trimming and J lost 2 bases; unmatched junction nucleotides: 7. The germline V gene has CDR1 SEHNR and CDR2 FQNEAQ (reference sequence).

This chain uses TRBV27 with TRBJ2-7, with D hard to call. This CDR3 has 12 amino acids. V lost 5 bases to trimming and J lost 5 bases, with 10 bases between them. Germline V gene data show CDR1 as MNHEY and CDR2 as SMNVEV (reference sequence). CDR3 sequence reads: CASSNSGNEQYF. The CDR3 DNA is TGTGCCAGCAGTAACTCAGGTAACGAGCAGTACTTC.

V usage is TRBV4-3 and J usage is TRBJ2-7; 8 nucleotides line up with TRBD2. The V and J ends lost 0 bases and 4 bases, in that order; junction bases with no gene match: 5. Germline assignment: CDR1 LGHNA and CDR2 YSLEER. This CDR3 contains 15 residues. CDR3 nucleotides: TGCGCCAGCAGCCAAGAGCCTAGCGGGCCTTACGAGCAGTACTTC. Amino acid sequence: CASSQEPSGPYEQYF.

The J gene is TRBJ2-5, the V gene TRBV25-1, with 10 bases lining up with TRBD2. With 5 bases clipped from V and 1 base from J, the junction kept 4 bases outside the gene matches. The germline gives CDR1 MGHDK, CDR2 SYGVNS. CDR3 length: 15 residues. In DNA, the CDR3 is TGTGCCAGCAGTAAAGGACTAGCGGCCCAAGAGACCCAGTACTTC. Protein sequence: CASSKGLAAQETQYF.

The chain links TRBV2 to TRBJ2-7; D not resolved. CDR1 is SNHLY and CDR2 is FYNNEI in the germline V gene. The CDR3 spans 17 residues. Trimming removed 4 bases from V and 0 bases from J, with 19 bases in between. CDR3 loop: CASSGEGYENTSYEQYF. As DNA, the CDR3 is TGTGCCAGCAGTGGGGAAGGGTACGAAAATACCTCCTACGAGCAGTACTTC.

This chain links TRBV10-3 with TRBJ2-1; maybe TRBD1 (6 bases). CDR1 is ENHRY and CDR2 is SYGVKD in the germline V gene. Trimming took 6 bases from V and 8 from J, leaving 17 bases between them. The CDR3 is made up of 14 amino acids. The CDR3 DNA sequence: TGTGCCATCAGCCAATTGGGGGCTGGGGATGAGCAGTTCTTC. Translating it yields CAISQLGAGDEQFF.

The V gene is TRBV9, the J gene TRBJ2-5; unclear D gene. The CDR3 covers 16 residues. V gave up 0 bases and J gave up 5 bases, with 17 bases separating them. In germline, CDR1 is SGDLS, CDR2 YYNGEE. The CDR3 DNA follows: TGTGCCAGCAGCGTAGGTTTGACGGTGCTTACTGAGACCCAGTACTTC. This gives the protein CASSVGLTVLTETQYF.